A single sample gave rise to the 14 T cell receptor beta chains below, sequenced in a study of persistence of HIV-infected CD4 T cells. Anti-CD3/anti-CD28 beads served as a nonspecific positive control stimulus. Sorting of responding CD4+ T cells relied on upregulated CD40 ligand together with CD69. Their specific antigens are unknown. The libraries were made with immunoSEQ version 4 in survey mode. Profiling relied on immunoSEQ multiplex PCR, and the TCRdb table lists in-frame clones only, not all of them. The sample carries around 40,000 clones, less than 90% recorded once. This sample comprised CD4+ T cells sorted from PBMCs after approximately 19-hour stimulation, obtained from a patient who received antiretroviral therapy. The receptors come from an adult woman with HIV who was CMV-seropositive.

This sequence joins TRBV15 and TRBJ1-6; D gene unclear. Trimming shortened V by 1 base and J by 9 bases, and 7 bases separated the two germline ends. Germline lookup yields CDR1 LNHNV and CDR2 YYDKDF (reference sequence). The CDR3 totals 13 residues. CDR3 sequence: CATSRVPPSPLHF. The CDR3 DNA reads TGTGCCACCAGCAGAGTCCCACCTTCACCCCTCCACTTT.

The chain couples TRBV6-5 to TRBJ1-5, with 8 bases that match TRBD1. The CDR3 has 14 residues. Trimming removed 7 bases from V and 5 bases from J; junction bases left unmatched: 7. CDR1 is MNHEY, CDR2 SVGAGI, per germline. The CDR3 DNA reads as TGTGCCAGCACCCAGGGGGCCCGTGATCAGCCCCAGCATTTT. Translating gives CASTQGARDQPQHF.

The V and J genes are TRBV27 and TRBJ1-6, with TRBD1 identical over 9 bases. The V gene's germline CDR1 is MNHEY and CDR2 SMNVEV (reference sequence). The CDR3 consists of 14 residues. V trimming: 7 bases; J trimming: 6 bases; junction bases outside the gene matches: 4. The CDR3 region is CASKRQGGNSPLHF. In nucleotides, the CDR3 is TGTGCCAGCAAAAGACAGGGGGGTAATTCACCCCTCCACTTT.

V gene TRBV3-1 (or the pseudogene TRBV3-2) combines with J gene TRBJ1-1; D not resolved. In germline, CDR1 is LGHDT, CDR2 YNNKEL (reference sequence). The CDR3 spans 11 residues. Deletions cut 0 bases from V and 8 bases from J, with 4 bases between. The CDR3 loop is CASSQEPEAFF. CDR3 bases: TGTGCCAGCAGCCAAGAGCCAGAAGCTTTCTTT.

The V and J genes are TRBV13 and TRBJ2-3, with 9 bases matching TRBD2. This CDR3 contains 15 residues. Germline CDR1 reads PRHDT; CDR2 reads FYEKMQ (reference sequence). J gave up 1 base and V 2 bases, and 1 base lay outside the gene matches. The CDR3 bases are TGTGCCAGCAGCTTAAGGACTAGCGGCACAGATACGCAGTATTTT. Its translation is CASSLRTSGTDTQYF.

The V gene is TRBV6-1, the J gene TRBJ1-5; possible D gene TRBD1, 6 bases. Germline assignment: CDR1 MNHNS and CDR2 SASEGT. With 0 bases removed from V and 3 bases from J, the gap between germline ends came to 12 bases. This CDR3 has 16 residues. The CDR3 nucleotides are TGTGCCAGCAGTGAAGCACTAACAGGGATCAATCAGCCCCAGCATTTT. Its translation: CASSEALTGINQPQHF.

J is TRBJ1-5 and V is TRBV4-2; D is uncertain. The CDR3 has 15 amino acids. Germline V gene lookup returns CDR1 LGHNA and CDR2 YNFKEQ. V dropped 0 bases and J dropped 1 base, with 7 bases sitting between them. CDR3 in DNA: TGTGCCAGCAGCCAAGATATGAGGAGCAATCAGCCCCAGCATTTT. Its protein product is CASSQDMRSNQPQHF.

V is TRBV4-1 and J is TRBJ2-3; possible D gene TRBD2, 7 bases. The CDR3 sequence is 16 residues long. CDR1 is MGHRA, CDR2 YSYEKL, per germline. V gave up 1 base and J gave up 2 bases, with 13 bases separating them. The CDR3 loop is CASSQGAGAPTDTQYF. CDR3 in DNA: TGCGCCAGCAGCCAAGGGGCGGGGGCCCCCACAGATACGCAGTATTTT.

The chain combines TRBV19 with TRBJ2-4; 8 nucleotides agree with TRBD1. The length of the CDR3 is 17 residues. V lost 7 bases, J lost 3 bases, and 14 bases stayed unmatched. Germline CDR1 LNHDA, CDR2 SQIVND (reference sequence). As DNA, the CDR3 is TGTGCCAGTACCCTATTATGGACAGGGTCTCTCAAAAACATTCAGTACTTC. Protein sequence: CASTLLWTGSLKNIQYF.

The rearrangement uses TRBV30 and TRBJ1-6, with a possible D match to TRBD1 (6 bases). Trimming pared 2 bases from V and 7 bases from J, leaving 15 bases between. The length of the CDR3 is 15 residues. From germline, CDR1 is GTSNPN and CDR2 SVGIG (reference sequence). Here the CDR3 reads CAWSINRARNSPLHF. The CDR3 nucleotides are TGTGCCTGGAGTATTAACAGGGCGCGGAATTCACCCCTCCACTTT.

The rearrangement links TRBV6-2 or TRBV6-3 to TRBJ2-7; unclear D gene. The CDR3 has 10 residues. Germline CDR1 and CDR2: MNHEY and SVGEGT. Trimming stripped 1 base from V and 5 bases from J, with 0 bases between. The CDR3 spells CASSYYEQYV. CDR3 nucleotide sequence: TGTGCCAGCAGTTACTACGAGCAGTACGTC.

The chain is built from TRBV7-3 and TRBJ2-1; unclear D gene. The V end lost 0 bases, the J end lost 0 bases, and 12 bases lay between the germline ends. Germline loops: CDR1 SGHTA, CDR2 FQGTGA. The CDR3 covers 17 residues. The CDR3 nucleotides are TGTGCCAGCAGCTTAACGGTCGGCGGTGTCTCCTACAATGAGCAGTTCTTC. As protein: CASSLTVGGVSYNEQFF.

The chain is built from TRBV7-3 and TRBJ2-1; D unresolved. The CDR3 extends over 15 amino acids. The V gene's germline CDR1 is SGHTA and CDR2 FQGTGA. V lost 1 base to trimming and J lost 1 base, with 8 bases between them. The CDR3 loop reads CASSLSVGSYNEQFF. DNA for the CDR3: TGTGCCAGCAGCTTAAGTGTAGGGTCCTACAATGAGCAGTTCTTC.

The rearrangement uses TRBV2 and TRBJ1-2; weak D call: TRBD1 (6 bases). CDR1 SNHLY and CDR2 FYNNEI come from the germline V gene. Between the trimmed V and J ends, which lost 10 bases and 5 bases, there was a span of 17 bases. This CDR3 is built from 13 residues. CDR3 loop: CAILRGNPYGYTF. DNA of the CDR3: TGTGCCATCCTCAGGGGCAATCCTTATGGCTACACCTTC.